This section outlines one TCR beta chain sequence together with its context. Its antigen remains unidentified. This sample is part of a study of graft-versus-host responses after intestinal transplantation. The CDR3 consists of 14 residues. Germline CDR1 is KGHSH and CDR2 is LQKENI. The V end lost 3 bases, the J end lost 0 bases, and 6 bases lay between the germline ends. Assay used: immunoSEQ multiplex PCR; TCRdb lists only in-frame clones, some missing. The repertoire holds roughly 36,000 clones, with about 95% as singletons. This receptor was taken from a human donor who was the organ donor for an intestinal transplant. J is TRBJ2-1 and V is TRBV18; no reliable D call. The starting material was unstimulated CD8+ T cells sorted from spleen or lymph node cells, obtained before transplant. For the CDR3, the DNA is TGTGCCAGCTCACCCAGGAGCTCCTACAATGAGCAGTTCTTC. Translated: CASSPRSSYNEQFF.